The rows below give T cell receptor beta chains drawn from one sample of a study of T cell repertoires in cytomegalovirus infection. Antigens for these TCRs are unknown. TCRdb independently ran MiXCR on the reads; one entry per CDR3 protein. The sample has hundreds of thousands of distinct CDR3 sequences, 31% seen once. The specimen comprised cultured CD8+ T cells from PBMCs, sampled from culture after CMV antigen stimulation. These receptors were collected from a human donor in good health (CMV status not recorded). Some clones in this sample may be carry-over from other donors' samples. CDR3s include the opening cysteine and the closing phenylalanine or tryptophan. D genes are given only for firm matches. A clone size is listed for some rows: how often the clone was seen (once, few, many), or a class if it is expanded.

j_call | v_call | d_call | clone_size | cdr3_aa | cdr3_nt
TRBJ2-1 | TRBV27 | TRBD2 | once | CASSLGGGAFGEQFF | TGTGCCAGCAGTTTAGGCGGGGGGGCCTTTGGTGAGCAGTTCTTC
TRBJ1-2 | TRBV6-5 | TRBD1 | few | CASSYGGGGKGGYTF | TGTGCCAGCAGTTACGGGGGAGGGGGCAAGGGTGGCTACACCTTC
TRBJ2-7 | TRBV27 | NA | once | CASSLMRGSAYEQYF | TGTGCCAGCAGTTTAATGCGCGGGTCTGCCTACGAGCAGTACTTC
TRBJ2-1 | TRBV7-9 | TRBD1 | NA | CTSSGTGTGLSNEQFF | TGTACCAGCAGCGGAACCGGGACAGGGTTGTCCAATGAGCAGTTCTTC
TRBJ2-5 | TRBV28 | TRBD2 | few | CASSQGLAGQETQYF | TGTGCCAGCAGCCAAGGACTAGCGGGGCAAGAGACCCAGTACTTC
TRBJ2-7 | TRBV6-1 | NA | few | CASSPTSVYEQYF | TGTGCCAGCAGTCCGACGTCCGTCTACGAGCAGTACTTC
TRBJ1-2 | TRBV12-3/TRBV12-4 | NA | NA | CASSRGLNYGYTF | TGTGCCAGCAGTCGAGGGTTAAACTATGGCTACACCTTC
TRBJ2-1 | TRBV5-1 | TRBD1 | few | CASSWTGSHEQFF | TGCGCCAGCAGCTGGACAGGGTCTCATGAGCAGTTCTTC
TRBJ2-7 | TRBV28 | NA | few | CASSSPFAVDEQYF | TGTGCCAGCAGTTCTCCCTTCGCGGTTGACGAGCAGTACTTC
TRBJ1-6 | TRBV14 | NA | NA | CASSQDPYGLSLHF | TGTGCCAGCAGCCAAGATCCCTATGGATTGTCCCTCCACTTT
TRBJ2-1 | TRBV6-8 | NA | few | CASSLARGSSYNEQFF | TGTGCCAGCAGTCTAGCGCGTGGGAGCTCCTACAATGAGCAGTTCTTC
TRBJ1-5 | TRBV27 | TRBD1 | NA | CASSLTGFQPQHF | TGTGCCAGCAGTTTGACAGGGTTTCAGCCCCAGCATTTT
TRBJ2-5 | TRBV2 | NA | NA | CARQHDLTHETQYF | TGTGCCAGACAGCACGATCTAACCCACGAGACCCAGTACTTC